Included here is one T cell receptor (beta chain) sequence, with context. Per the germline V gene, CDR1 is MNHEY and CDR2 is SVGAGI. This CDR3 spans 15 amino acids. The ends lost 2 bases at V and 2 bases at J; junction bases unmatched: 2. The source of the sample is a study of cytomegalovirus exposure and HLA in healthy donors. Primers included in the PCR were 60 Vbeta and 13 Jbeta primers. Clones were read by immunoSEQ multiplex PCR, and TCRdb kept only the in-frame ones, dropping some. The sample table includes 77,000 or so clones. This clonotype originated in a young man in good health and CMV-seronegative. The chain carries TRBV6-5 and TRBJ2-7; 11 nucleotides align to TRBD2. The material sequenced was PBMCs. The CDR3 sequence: CASSYSSGGAYEQYF. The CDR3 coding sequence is TGTGCCAGCAGTTACAGTAGCGGGGGGGCCTACGAGCAGTACTTC.